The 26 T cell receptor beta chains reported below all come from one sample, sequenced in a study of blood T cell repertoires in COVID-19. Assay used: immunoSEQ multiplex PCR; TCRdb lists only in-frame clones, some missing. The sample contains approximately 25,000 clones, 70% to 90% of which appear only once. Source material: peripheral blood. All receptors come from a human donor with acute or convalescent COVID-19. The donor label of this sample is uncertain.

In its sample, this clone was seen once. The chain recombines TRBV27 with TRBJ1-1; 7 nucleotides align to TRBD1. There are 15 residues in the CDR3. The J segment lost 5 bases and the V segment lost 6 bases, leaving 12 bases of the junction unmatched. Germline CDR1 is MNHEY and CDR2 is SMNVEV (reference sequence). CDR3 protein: CASSPTGEVITEAFF. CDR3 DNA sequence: TGTGCCAGCAGCCCTACAGGGGAAGTGATTACTGAAGCTTTCTTT.

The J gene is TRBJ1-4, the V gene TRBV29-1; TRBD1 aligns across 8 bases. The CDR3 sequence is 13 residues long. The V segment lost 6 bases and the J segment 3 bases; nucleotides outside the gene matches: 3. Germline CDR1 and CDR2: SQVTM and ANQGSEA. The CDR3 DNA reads TGCAGCGTACAGGGGGTGGCTAATGAAAAACTGTTTTTT. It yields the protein CSVQGVANEKLFF. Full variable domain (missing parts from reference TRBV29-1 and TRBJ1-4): SAVISQKPSRDICQRGTSLTIQCQVDSQVTMMFWYRQQPGQSLTLIATANQGSEATYESGFVIDKFPISRPNLTFSTLTVSNMSPEDSSIYLCSVQGVANEKLFFGSGTQLSVL.

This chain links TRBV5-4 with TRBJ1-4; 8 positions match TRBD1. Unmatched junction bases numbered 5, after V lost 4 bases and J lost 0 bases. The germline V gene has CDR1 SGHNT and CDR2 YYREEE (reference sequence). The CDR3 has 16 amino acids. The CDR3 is CASSPDRAATNEKLFF. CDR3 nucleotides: TGTGCCAGCAGCCCGGACAGGGCAGCAACTAATGAAAAACTGTTTTTT. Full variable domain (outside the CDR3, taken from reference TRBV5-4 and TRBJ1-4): ETGVTQSPTHLIKTRGQQVTLRCSSQSGHNTVSWYQQALGQGPQFIFQYYREEENGRGNFPPRFSGLQFPNYSSELNVNALELDDSALYLCASSPDRAATNEKLFFGSGTQLSVL.

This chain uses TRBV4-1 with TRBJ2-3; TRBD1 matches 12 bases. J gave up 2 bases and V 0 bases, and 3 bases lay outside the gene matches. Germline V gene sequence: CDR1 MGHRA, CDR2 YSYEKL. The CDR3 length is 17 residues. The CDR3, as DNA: TGCGCCAGCAGCCAAGATGGGACAGGGGGCAACACAGATACGCAGTATTTT. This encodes CASSQDGTGGNTDTQYF.

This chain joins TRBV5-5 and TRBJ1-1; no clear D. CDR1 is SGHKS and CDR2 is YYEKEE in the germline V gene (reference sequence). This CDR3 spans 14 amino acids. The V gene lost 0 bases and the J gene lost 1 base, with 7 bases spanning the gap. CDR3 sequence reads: CASSLAQKNTEAFF. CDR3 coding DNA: TGTGCCAGCAGCTTGGCCCAGAAGAACACTGAAGCTTTCTTT.

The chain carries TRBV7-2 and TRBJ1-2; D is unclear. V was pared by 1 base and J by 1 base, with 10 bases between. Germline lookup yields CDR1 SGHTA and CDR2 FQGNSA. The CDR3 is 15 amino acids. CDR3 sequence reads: CASSLGGGGNYGYTF. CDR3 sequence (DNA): TGTGCCAGCAGCTTAGGAGGAGGAGGTAACTATGGCTACACCTTC.

CDR3 sequence (DNA): TGTGCCAGCAGCCAAGCCAGCGGGGGGCCCCTGAGGGAGACCCAGTACTTC. The encoded protein is CASSQASGGPLRETQYF. The genes are TRBV3-1 (or the pseudogene TRBV3-2) and TRBJ2-5, with TRBD2 identical over 9 bases. The CDR3 runs to 17 residues. Per germline, CDR1 LGHDT and CDR2 YNNKEL (reference sequence). Losses at the gene ends were 1 base for V and 5 bases for J; bases not matched to a gene: 11.

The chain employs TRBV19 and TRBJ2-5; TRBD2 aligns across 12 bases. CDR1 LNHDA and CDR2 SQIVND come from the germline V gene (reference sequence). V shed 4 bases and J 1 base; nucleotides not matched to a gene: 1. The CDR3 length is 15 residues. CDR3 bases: TGTGCCAGTAGTAGGACTAGCGGGGTCCAAGAGACCCAGTACTTC. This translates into CASSRTSGVQETQYF.

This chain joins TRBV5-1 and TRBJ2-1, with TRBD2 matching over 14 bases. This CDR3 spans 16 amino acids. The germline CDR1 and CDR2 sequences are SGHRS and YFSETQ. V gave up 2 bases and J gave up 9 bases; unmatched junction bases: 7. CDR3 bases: TGCGCCAGCAGCTTCCCGGGACTAGCGGGAGAGGGTGAGCAGTTCTTC. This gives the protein CASSFPGLAGEGEQFF.

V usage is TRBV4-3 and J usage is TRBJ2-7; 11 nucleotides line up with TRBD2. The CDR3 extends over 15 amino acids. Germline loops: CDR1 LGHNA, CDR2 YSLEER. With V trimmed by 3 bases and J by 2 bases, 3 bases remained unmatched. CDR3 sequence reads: CASSQRLAGPYEQYF. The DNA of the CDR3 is TGCGCCAGCAGCCAGCGACTAGCGGGGCCCTACGAGCAGTACTTC.

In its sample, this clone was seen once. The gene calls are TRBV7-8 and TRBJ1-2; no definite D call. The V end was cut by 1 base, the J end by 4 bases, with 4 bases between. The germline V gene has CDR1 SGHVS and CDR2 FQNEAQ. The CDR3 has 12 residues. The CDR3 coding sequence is TGTGCCAGCAGCTTAGGAGTCTATGGCTACACCTTC. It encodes CASSLGVYGYTF.

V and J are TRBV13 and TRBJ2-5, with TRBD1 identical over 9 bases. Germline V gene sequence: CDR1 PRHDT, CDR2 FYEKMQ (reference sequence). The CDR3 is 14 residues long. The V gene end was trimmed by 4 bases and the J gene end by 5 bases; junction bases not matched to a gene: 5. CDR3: CASSSIQGAETQYF. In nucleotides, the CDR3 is TGTGCCAGCAGCTCGATACAGGGGGCGGAGACCCAGTACTTC.

The CDR3 coding sequence is TGTGCCAGCAGTTCCGGGACTAGCGGGACCCTCGAGCAGTACTTC. Protein sequence: CASSSGTSGTLEQYF. The rearrangement joins TRBV7-9 to TRBJ2-7; 13 nucleotides match TRBD2. The V segment lost 6 bases and the J segment 6 bases; nucleotides outside the gene matches: 8. This CDR3 contains 15 residues. CDR1 SEHNR and CDR2 FQNEAQ come from the germline V gene (reference sequence).

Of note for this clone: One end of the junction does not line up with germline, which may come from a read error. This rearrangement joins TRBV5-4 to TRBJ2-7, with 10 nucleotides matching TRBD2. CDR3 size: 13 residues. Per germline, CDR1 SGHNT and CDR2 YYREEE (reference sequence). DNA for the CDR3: TGTGCCAGCAGCTTCCGAGGAGCGGGAGGGCCCTGGTTC. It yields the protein CASSFRGAGGPWF.

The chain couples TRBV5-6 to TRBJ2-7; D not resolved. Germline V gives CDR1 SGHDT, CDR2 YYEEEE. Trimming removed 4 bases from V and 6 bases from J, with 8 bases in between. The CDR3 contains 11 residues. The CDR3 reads CASSPGSEQYF. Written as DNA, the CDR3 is TGTGCCAGCAGCCCCGGTAGCGAGCAGTACTTC.

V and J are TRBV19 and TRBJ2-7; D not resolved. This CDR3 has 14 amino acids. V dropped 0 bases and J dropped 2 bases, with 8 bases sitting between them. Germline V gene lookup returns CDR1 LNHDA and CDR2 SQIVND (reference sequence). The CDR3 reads CASSIDPGTYEQYF. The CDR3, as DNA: TGTGCCAGTAGTATAGATCCAGGAACCTACGAGCAGTACTTC.

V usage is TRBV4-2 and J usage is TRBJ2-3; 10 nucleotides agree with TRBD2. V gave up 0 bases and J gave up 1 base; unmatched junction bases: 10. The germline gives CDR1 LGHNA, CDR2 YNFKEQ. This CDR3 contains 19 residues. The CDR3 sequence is CASSQDFLAGVRGTDTQYF. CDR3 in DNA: TGTGCCAGCAGCCAAGATTTCCTAGCGGGAGTAAGGGGCACAGATACGCAGTATTTT.

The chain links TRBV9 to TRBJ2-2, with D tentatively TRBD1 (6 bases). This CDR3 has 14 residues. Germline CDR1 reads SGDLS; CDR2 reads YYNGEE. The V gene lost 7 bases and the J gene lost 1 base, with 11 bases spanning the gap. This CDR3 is CASSEGVNTGELFF. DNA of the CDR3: TGTGCCAGCTCCGAGGGGGTGAACACCGGGGAGCTGTTTTTT.

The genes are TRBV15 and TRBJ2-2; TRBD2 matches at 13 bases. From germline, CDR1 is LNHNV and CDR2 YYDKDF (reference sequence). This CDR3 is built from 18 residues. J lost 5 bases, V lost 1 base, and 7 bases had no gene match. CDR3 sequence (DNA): TGTGCCACCAGCAGAGGAACTAGCGGGGGGGCATTGACCGGGGAGCTGTTTTTT. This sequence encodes CATSRGTSGGALTGELFF.

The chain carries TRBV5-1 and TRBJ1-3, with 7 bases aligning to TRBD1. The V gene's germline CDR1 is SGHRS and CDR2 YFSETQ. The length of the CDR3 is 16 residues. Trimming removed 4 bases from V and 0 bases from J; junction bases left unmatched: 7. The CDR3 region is CASSAGQPNSGNTIYF. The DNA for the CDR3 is TGCGCCAGCAGCGCGGGACAGCCTAACTCTGGAAACACCATATATTTT.

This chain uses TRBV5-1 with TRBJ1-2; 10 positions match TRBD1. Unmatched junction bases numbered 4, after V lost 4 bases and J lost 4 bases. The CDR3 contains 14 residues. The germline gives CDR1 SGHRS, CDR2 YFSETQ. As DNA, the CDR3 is TGCGCCAGCAGCCAGACAGGGGGCAGCTATGGCTACACCTTC. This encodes CASSQTGGSYGYTF.

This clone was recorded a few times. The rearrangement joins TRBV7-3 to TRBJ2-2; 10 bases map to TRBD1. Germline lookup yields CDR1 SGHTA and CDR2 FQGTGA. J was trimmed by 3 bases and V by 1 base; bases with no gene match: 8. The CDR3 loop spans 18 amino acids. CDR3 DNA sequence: TGTGCCAGCAGCTTAAGAGAGATGGACAGGGGGGACACCGGGGAGCTGTTTTTT. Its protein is CASSLREMDRGDTGELFF.

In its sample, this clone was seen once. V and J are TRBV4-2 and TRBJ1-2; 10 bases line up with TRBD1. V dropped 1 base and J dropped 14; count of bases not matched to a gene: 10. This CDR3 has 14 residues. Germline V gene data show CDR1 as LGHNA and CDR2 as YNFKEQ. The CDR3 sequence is CASSQGDRGSAATF. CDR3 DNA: TGTGCCAGCAGCCAAGGGGACAGGGGCTCTGCCGCGACCTTC.

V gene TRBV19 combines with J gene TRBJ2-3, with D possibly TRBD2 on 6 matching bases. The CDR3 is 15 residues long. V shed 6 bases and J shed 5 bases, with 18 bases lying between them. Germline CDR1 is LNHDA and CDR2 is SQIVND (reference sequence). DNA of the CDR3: TGTGCCAGTAGCCCCTCCGGGTCCGGGGGAGATACGCAGTATTTT. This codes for CASSPSGSGGDTQYF.

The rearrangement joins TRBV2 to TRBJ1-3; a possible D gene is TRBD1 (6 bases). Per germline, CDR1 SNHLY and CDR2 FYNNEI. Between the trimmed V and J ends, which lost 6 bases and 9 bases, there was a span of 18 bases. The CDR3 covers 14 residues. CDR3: CASSELGARGTIYF. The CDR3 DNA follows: TGTGCCAGCAGCGAACTGGGGGCACGGGGCACCATATATTTT. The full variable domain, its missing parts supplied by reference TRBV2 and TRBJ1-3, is EPEVTQTPSHQVTQMGQEVILRCVPISNHLYFYWYRQILGQKVEFLVSFYNNEISEKSEIFDDQFSVERPDGSNFTLKIRSTKLEDSAMYFCASSELGARGTIYFGEGSWLTVV.

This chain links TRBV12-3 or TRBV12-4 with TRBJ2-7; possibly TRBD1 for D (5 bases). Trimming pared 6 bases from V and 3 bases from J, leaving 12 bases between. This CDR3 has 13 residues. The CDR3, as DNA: TGTGCCAGCAGGAAAACAGGTATCTACGAGCAGTACTTC. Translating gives CASRKTGIYEQYF.